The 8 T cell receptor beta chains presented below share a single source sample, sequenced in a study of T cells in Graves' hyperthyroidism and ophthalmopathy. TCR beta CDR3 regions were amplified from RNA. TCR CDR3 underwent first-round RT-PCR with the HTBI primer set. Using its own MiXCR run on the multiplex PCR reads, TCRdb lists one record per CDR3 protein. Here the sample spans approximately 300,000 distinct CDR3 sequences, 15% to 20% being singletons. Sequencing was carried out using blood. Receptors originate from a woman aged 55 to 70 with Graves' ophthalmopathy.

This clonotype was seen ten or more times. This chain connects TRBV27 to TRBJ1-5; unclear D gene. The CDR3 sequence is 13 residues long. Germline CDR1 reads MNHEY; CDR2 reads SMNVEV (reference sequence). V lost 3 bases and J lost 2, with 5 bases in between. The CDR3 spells CASSLLGNQPQHF. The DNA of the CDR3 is TGTGCCAGCAGTTTGCTTGGCAATCAGCCCCAGCATTTT.

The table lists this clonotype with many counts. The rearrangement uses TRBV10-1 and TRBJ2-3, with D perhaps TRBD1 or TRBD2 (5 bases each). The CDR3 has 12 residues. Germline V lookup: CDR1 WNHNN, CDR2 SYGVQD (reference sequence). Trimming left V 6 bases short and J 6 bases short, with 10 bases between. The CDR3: CASSGTSDTQYF. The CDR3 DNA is TGCGCCAGCAGCGGGACGTCGGATACGCAGTATTTT.

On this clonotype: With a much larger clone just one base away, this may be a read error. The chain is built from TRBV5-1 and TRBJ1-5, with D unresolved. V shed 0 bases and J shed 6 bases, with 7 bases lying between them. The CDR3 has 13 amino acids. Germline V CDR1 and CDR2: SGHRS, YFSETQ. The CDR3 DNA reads TGCGCCAGCAGCTTGGGGTCGGCTCAGCCCCAGCATTTT. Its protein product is CASSLGSAQPQHF.

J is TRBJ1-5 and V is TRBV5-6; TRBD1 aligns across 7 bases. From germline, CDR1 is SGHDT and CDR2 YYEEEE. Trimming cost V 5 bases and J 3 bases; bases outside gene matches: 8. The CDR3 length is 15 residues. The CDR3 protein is CASSLGQLYNQPQHF. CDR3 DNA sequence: TGTGCCAGCAGTCTGGGACAGCTCTACAATCAGCCCCAGCATTTT.

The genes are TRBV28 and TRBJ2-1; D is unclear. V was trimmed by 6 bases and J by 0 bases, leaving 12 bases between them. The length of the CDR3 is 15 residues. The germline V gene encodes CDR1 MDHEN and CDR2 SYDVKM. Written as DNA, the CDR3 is TGTGCCAGCAGCAAACCTGTGAGCTCCTACAATGAGCAGTTCTTC. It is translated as CASSKPVSSYNEQFF.

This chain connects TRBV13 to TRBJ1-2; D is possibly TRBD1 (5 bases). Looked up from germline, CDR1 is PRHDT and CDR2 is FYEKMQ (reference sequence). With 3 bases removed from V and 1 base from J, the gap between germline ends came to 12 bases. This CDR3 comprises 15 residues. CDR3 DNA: TGTGCCAGCAGCTTGGGACTCGGGAGTAACTATGGCTACACCTTC. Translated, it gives CASSLGLGSNYGYTF.

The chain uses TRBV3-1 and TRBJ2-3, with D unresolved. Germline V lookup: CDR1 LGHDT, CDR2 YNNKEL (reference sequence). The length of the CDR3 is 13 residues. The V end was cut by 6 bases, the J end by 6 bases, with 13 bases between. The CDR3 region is CASSYILQDTQYF. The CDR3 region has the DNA TGTGCCAGCAGTTATATACTGCAGGATACGCAGTATTTT.

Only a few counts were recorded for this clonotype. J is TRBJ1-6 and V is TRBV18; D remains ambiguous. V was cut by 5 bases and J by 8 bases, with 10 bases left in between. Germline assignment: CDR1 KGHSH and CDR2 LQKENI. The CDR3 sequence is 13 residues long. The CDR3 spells CASSNSWDSPLHF. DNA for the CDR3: TGTGCCAGCTCAAACTCTTGGGATTCACCCCTCCACTTT.